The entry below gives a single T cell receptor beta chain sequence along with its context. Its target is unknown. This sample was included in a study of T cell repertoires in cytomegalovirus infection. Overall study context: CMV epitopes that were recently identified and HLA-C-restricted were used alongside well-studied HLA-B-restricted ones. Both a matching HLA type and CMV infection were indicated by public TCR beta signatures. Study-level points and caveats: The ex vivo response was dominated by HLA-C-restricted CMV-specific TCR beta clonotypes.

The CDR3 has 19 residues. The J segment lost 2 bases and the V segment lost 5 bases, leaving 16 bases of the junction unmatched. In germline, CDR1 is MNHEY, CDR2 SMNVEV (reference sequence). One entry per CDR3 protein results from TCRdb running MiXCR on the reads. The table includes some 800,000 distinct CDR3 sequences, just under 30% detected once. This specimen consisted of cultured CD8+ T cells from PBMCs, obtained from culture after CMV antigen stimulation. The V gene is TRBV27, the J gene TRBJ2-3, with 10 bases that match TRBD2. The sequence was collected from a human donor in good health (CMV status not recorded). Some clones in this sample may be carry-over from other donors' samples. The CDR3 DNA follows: TGTGCCAGCAGTCCGCAATCCTTTATAGCGGGGGGTATCACAGATACGCAGTATTTT. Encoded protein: CASSPQSFIAGGITDTQYF.